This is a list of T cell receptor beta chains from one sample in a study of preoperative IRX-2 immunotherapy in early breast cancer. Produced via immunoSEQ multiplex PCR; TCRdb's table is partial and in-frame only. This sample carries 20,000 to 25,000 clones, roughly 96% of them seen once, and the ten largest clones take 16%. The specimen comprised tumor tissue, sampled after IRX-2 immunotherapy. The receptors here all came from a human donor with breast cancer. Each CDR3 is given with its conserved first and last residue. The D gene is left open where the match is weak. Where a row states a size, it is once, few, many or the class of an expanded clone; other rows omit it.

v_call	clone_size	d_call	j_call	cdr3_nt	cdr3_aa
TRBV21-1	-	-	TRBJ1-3	TGTGCCAGCAGCAACCCGACAGTGTCCGCCATATATTTT	CASSNPTVSAIYF
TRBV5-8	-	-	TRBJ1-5	TGTGCCAGCAGCCTATATGGACAGTCTTATCAGCCCCAGCATTTT	CASSLYGQSYQPQHF
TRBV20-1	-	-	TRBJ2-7	TGCAGTGCTAGACACCACGAGCAGTACTTC	CSARHHEQYF
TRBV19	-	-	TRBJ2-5	TGTGCCAGTAGTATCCCACCAAGCGGTACCTCACGAGAGACCCAGTACTTC	CASSIPPSGTSRETQYF
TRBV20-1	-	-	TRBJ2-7	TGCAGTGCGGGTTACTACGAGCAGTACTTC	CSAGYYEQYF
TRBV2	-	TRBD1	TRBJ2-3	TGTGCCAGCACTTGGGACAGGGGAATAGATACGCAGTATTTT	CASTWDRGIDTQYF
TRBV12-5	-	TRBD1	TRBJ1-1	TGTGCTAGTGGGCCCGGGACAGCCTTCACTGAAGCTTTCTTT	CASGPGTAFTEAFF
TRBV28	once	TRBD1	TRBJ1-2	TGTGCCAGCAGACCGACAGGGAAATCTAACTATGGCTACACCTTC	CASRPTGKSNYGYTF
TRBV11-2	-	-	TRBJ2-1	TGTGCCAGCAGCTTCGTCGACAATGAGCAGTTCTTC	CASSFVDNEQFF
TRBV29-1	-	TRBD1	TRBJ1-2	TGCAGCGGAACAGGGGGCGACCTTGTCGGCTACACCTTC	CSGTGGDLVGYTF
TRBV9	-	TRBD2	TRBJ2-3	TGTGCCAGCAGCCCACGGACTAGAAGTCCCACAGATACGCAGTATTTT	CASSPRTRSPTDTQYF
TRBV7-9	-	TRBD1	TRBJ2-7	TGTGCCAGCAGCTTAGCTCGCCGGGACAGCCTTAGGGATTACGAGCAGTACTTC	CASSLARRDSLRDYEQYF
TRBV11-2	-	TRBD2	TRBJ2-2	TGTGCCAGCAGCGTTCGACTAGCGGCTAACACCGGGGAGCTGTTTTTT	CASSVRLAANTGELFF
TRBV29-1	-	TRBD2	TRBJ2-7	TGCAGCGTTCGGGGGGGGTTCAAGGACGAGCAGTACTTC	CSVRGGFKDEQYF
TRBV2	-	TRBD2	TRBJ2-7	TGTGCCAGCAGTGAAGGGACTAGCCGCCTGGAGCAGTACTTC	CASSEGTSRLEQYF
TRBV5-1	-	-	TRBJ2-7	TGCGCCAGCAGCCCCCGGGACTCTACTTCCTACGAGCAGTACTTC	CASSPRDSTSYEQYF
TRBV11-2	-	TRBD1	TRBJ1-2	TGTGCCAGCAGCTTGGCATACAGGGGTCCCTATGGCTACACCTTC	CASSLAYRGPYGYTF
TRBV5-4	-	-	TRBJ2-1	TGTGCCAGCAGCTTGGCCAGCGGAAGCTCCTACAATGAGCAGTTCTTC	CASSLASGSSYNEQFF
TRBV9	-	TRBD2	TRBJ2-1	TGTGCCAGCAGCGCCTCCTATAGCGGGAGCGGCCACAATGAGCAGTTCTTC	CASSASYSGSGHNEQFF
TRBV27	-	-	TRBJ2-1	TGTGCCAGCAGTCTATCCCAGGGGTACAATGAGCAGTTCTTC	CASSLSQGYNEQFF
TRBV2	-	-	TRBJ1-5	TGTGCCAGCAACGGGGACGGCAATCAGCCCCAGCATTTT	CASNGDGNQPQHF
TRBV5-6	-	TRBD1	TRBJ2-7	TGTGCCAGCAGCCTATGGGACAGGACATCCTACGAGCAGTACTTC	CASSLWDRTSYEQYF
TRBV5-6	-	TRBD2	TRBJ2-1	TGTGCCAGCAGCTTGGGAGCGGGAGGGGCCTACAATGAGCAGTTCTTC	CASSLGAGGAYNEQFF
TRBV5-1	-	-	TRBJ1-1	TGCGCCAGCAGCTTGAGGCAGGGGGAAGCTTTCTTT	CASSLRQGEAFF
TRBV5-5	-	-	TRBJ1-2	TGTGCCAGCAGCCCGACCGGGGCCTACTTTAACTATGGCTACACCTTC	CASSPTGAYFNYGYTF
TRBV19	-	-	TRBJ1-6	TGTGCCAGTAGTAAGGATAGTAGATCCTATAATTCACCCCTCCACTTT	CASSKDSRSYNSPLHF
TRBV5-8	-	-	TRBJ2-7	TGTGCCAGCAGTCACGGACAGTCCTACGAGCAGTACTTC	CASSHGQSYEQYF
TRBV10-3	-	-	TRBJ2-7	TGTGCCATCAGTCCCACAACCTACGAGCAGTACTTC	CAISPTTYEQYF
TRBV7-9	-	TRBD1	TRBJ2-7	TGTGCCAGCAGCTTAGATCAGGGGGCCTCCTACGAGCAGTACTTC	CASSLDQGASYEQYF
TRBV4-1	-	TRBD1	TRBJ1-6	TGCGCCAGCAGCCCGAACAGGGGGCTGGGAGGTTCACCCCTCCACTTT	CASSPNRGLGGSPLHF
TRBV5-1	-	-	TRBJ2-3	TGCGCCAGCAGCTTAAGTACAGATACGCAGTATTTT	CASSLSTDTQYF
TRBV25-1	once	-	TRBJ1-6	TGTGCCAGCAGTGAATACGGACCCCTCCACTTT	CASSEYGPLHF
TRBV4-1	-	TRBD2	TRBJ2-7	TGCGCCAGCAGCCAAGATTTAACCAGCGGGGTTTACGAGCAGTACTTC	CASSQDLTSGVYEQYF
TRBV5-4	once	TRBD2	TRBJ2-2	TGTGCCAGCAGCTCCACCCCTAGCGGGGGGTTGTTCGGGGAGCTGTTTTTT	CASSSTPSGGLFGELFF
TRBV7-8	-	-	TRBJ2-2	TGTGCCAGCAGCTTAGACTGGAACACCGGGGAGCTGTTTTTT	CASSLDWNTGELFF
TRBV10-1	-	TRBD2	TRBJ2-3	TGCGCCGGGTTGGCCCGACTAGCGGGGGGGGATACGCAGTATTTT	CAGLARLAGGDTQYF
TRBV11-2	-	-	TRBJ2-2	TGTGCCAGCAGCCCGCCCAAACCCGGGGAGCTGTTTTTT	CASSPPKPGELFF
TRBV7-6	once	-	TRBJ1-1	TGTGCCAGCAGCTTAGCAGGGGCTGGCACTGAAGCTTTCTTT	CASSLAGAGTEAFF
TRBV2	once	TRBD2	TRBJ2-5	TGTGCCAGCAGCGCAACTAGCGGGGGAGACCAAGAGACCCAGTACTTC	CASSATSGGDQETQYF
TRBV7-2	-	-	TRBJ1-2	TGTGCCAGCAGCTTAGGCGGGCAGGCAGCTAACTATGGCTACACCTTC	CASSLGGQAANYGYTF
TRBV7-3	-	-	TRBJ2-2	TGTGCCAGCAGCTTAATCGGGGCGAACACCGGGGAGCTGTTTTTT	CASSLIGANTGELFF
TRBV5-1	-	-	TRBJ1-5	TGCGCCAGCCGGAAAGAAGAGGGCACCAATCAGCCCCAGCATTTT	CASRKEEGTNQPQHF
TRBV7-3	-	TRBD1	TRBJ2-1	TGTGCCAGCAGCTTAAACAGGGGGCCCTTCAATGAGCAGTTCTTC	CASSLNRGPFNEQFF
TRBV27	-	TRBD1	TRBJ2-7	TGTGCCAGCAGCCCACCCCGGACAGGGGTCTCCTCCTCCTACGAGCAGTACTTC	CASSPPRTGVSSSYEQYF
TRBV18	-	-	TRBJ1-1	TGTGCCAGCTCACCGATTCGGGGGGATGAAGCTTTCTTT	CASSPIRGDEAFF
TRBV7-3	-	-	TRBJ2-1	TGTGCCAGCAGCTTAGATCAAGGAAGCTCATACAATGAGCAGTTCTTC	CASSLDQGSSYNEQFF
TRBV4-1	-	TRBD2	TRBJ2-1	TGCGCCAGCAGCCAAGATCCGGGACTAGCGGGCTACAATGAGCAGTTCTTC	CASSQDPGLAGYNEQFF
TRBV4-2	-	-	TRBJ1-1	TGTGCCAGCAGCCAAGAGGACCTGAACACTGAAGCTTTCTTT	CASSQEDLNTEAFF